This T cell receptor (beta chain) was obtained from a study of CD8 T cells in ankylosing spondylitis. Findings and caveats of the study: Ankylosing spondylitis blood seemed to carry a telltale TCR beta motif made of about 8 highly homologous variants. A CD8+ phenotype characterized the disease-linked clones, which were relatively rare in peripheral blood. Some motif variants were previously reported in reactive arthritis synovial fluid and blood. Disease-associated clones were reportedly significantly overrepresented in matched ankylosing spondylitis synovial fluid.

For this clonotype: The target antigen is unknown.

Trimming took off 4 bases at V and 1 base at J, with 8 bases between the two ends. Germline-derived CDR1 and CDR2 are SGHDT and YYEEEE. The CDR3 extends over 13 amino acids. The TCR beta libraries were generated through quantitative 5'-RACE incorporating molecular barcodes. One entry per CDR3 protein results from TCRdb running MiXCR on the 5' RACE reads. The table has more than 650,000 distinct CDR3 sequences, 12% seen once; the top ten hold approximately 0.5%. This receptor was identified in a male donor with ankylosing spondylitis. Source material: blood, either unsorted or a sorted T cell fraction (not recorded which). The chain employs TRBV5-6 and TRBJ2-5; D is unclear. The CDR3 sequence is CASSKKVQETQYF. CDR3 coding DNA: TGTGCCAGCAGCAAGAAGGTCCAAGAGACCCAGTACTTC.